This T cell receptor (beta chain) was profiled in a study of blood T cells in healthy people across ages. Next came a second PCR, run for about 6 to 12 cycles, which used a sample-barcoded 5' primer along with a J-beta primer mix. MiXCR was run by TCRdb on the 5' RACE reads, yielding one entry per CDR3 protein. The profile shows about 730,000 distinct CDR3 sequences, around 46% of them singletons. Sequencing used blood. The sequence was collected from an older woman in good health.

The CDR3 DNA is TGCAGTGTTCGAACGGGGGCGAGAGAGACCCAGTACTTC. This gives the protein CSVRTGARETQYF. V gene TRBV20-1 combines with J gene TRBJ2-5, with D perhaps being TRBD1 or TRBD2 (6 bases each). Trimming removed 7 bases at V and 4 bases at J, with 16 bases between. Germline values: CDR1 DFQATT, CDR2 SNEGSKA (reference sequence). The CDR3 extends over 13 amino acids.